Listed below are T cell receptor beta chains from one sample, sequenced in a study of cytotoxic CD8 clonotypes in ibrutinib-treated CLL. Repertoires were generated with immunoSEQ multiplex PCR, while TCRdb's copy carries only in-frame clones and drops some. Here the sample spans more than 60,000 clones, approximately 82% being singletons. The sample was PBMCs, taken after 24 months of ibrutinib treatment. The receptors originated from a human donor with chronic lymphocytic leukemia. Both conserved end residues are part of each CDR3. Fields, in order: J gene, D gene, V gene, clone size, CDR3 DNA, CDR3 protein. The D gene is left open where the match is weak. A row's size may be missing; if present it is once, few, many or a size class.

J gene: TRBJ2-7; D gene: TRBD2; V gene: TRBV30; clone size: NA; CDR3 DNA: TGTGCCGGGGTGCGGGAGTCGAGCTACGAGCAGTACTTC; CDR3 protein: CAGVRESSYEQYF
J gene: TRBJ2-5; D gene: NA; V gene: TRBV7-9; clone size: NA; CDR3 DNA: TGTGCCAGCAGCTCCCCAGGGGCCCAAGAGACCCAGTACTTC; CDR3 protein: CASSSPGAQETQYF
J gene: TRBJ2-5; D gene: NA; V gene: TRBV28; clone size: NA; CDR3 DNA: TGTGCCAGCAGTCCCGAATTGGGAGAGACCCAGTACTTC; CDR3 protein: CASSPELGETQYF
J gene: TRBJ1-2; D gene: NA; V gene: TRBV6-1; clone size: NA; CDR3 DNA: TGTGCCAGCAGTGAAGTTGGGGGCTTACGTGGCTACACCTTC; CDR3 protein: CASSEVGGLRGYTF
J gene: TRBJ2-1; D gene: NA; V gene: TRBV30; clone size: NA; CDR3 DNA: TGTGCCTGGAGTGTCGGGACCGAGATCAATGAGCAGTTCTTC; CDR3 protein: CAWSVGTEINEQFF
J gene: TRBJ2-7; D gene: TRBD2; V gene: TRBV7-8; clone size: NA; CDR3 DNA: TGTGCCAGCAGAACCCTAGCGGGAGGATCCTACGAGCAGTACTTC; CDR3 protein: CASRTLAGGSYEQYF
J gene: TRBJ2-5; D gene: TRBD1; V gene: TRBV18; clone size: few; CDR3 DNA: TGTGCCAGCTCACCGAACGGACAGGCCGGGGAGACCCAGTACTTC; CDR3 protein: CASSPNGQAGETQYF
J gene: TRBJ1-2; D gene: NA; V gene: TRBV10-2; clone size: NA; CDR3 DNA: TGCGCCAGCAGTGGATCAGGGACGGAGAACTATGGCTACACCTTC; CDR3 protein: CASSGSGTENYGYTF
J gene: TRBJ2-2; D gene: NA; V gene: TRBV6-6; clone size: once; CDR3 DNA: TGTGCCAGCAGTTTGGGTCTCGCCGGGGAGCTGTTTTTT; CDR3 protein: CASSLGLAGELFF
J gene: TRBJ1-1; D gene: TRBD1; V gene: TRBV5-1; clone size: NA; CDR3 DNA: TGCGCCAGCAGCTTAAGAGGACAGGGCCACACTGAAGCTTTCTTT; CDR3 protein: CASSLRGQGHTEAFF
J gene: TRBJ2-3; D gene: NA; V gene: TRBV7-9; clone size: NA; CDR3 DNA: TGTGCCAGCAGCTTAGCGGGAGGCCCGGGTACGCAGTATTTT; CDR3 protein: CASSLAGGPGTQYF
J gene: TRBJ2-1; D gene: TRBD2; V gene: TRBV2; clone size: NA; CDR3 DNA: TGTGCCAGCAGGGGACTAGCGGGGACAACAAGAAACAATGAGCAGTTCTTC; CDR3 protein: CASRGLAGTTRNNEQFF
J gene: TRBJ2-2; D gene: NA; V gene: TRBV5-6; clone size: NA; CDR3 DNA: TGTGCCAGCAGCTTTATCGGGGAGCTGTTTTTT; CDR3 protein: CASSFIGELFF
J gene: TRBJ2-3; D gene: NA; V gene: TRBV6-1; clone size: once; CDR3 DNA: TGTGCCAGCAGCAGCGGGTATCGGGGCACAGATACGCAGTATTTT; CDR3 protein: CASSSGYRGTDTQYF
J gene: TRBJ2-3; D gene: NA; V gene: TRBV6-5; clone size: NA; CDR3 DNA: TGTGCCAGCAGTTACAATTCGGATACGCAGTATTTT; CDR3 protein: CASSYNSDTQYF
J gene: TRBJ2-5; D gene: TRBD2; V gene: TRBV7-6; clone size: once; CDR3 DNA: TGTGCCAGCAGCTTTCCCCTTGCTAGCGGGATGGGGTCAGAGACCCAGTACTTC; CDR3 protein: CASSFPLASGMGSETQYF
J gene: TRBJ2-1; D gene: TRBD2; V gene: TRBV29-1; clone size: NA; CDR3 DNA: TGCAGCGTTGGACTAGCGGGAGGGCCCGGTGAGCAGTTCTTC; CDR3 protein: CSVGLAGGPGEQFF
J gene: TRBJ2-3; D gene: NA; V gene: TRBV7-1; clone size: few; CDR3 DNA: TGTGCCAGCAGCTTAAATAGTGGCACAGATACGCAGTATTTT; CDR3 protein: CASSLNSGTDTQYF
J gene: TRBJ1-2; D gene: NA; V gene: TRBV7-3; clone size: NA; CDR3 DNA: TGTGCCAGCAGCTTATCGGGGAGCGGGAACTATGGCTACACCTTC; CDR3 protein: CASSLSGSGNYGYTF
J gene: TRBJ2-3; D gene: NA; V gene: TRBV7-9; clone size: NA; CDR3 DNA: TGTGCCAGCAGCCCCCCGGACGTAGATACGCAGTATTTT; CDR3 protein: CASSPPDVDTQYF
J gene: TRBJ1-5; D gene: NA; V gene: TRBV9; clone size: NA; CDR3 DNA: TGTGCCAGCTCCGTAGTCCAAACAGGGAATAGCAATCAGCCCCAGCATTTT; CDR3 protein: CASSVVQTGNSNQPQHF
J gene: TRBJ1-2; D gene: NA; V gene: TRBV5-1; clone size: NA; CDR3 DNA: TGCGCCAGCAGCCTGAGCAATGGGGACTATGGCTACACCTTC; CDR3 protein: CASSLSNGDYGYTF
J gene: TRBJ1-2; D gene: NA; V gene: TRBV9; clone size: NA; CDR3 DNA: TGTGCCAGCAGCGGGGGGATCTTCTATGGCTACACCTTC; CDR3 protein: CASSGGIFYGYTF
J gene: TRBJ2-5; D gene: TRBD2; V gene: TRBV5-4; clone size: NA; CDR3 DNA: TGTGCCAGCAGCTCCGGACTAGCGGGTTCAATCCAAGAGACCCAGTACTTC; CDR3 protein: CASSSGLAGSIQETQYF
J gene: TRBJ2-1; D gene: TRBD2; V gene: TRBV27; clone size: NA; CDR3 DNA: TGTGCCAGCAGTTTGACTAGCGGGAAGGGTGAGCAGTTCTTC; CDR3 protein: CASSLTSGKGEQFF
J gene: TRBJ2-1; D gene: NA; V gene: TRBV27; clone size: NA; CDR3 DNA: TGTGCCAGCAGACCCACTCGGAGCTCCTACAATGAGCAGTTCTTC; CDR3 protein: CASRPTRSSYNEQFF
J gene: TRBJ2-5; D gene: TRBD1; V gene: TRBV5-4; clone size: once; CDR3 DNA: TGTGCCAGCAGCTGGACGGACAGGGGAGAGACCCAGTACTTC; CDR3 protein: CASSWTDRGETQYF
J gene: TRBJ2-6; D gene: NA; V gene: TRBV7-2; clone size: NA; CDR3 DNA: TGTGCCAGCAGCTTAAATGGGGCCAACGTCCTGACTTTC; CDR3 protein: CASSLNGANVLTF
J gene: TRBJ2-1; D gene: NA; V gene: TRBV18; clone size: NA; CDR3 DNA: TGTGCCAGCTCGGAACAGAGCTCCTACAATGAGCAGTTCTTC; CDR3 protein: CASSEQSSYNEQFF
J gene: TRBJ2-5; D gene: NA; V gene: TRBV7-3; clone size: NA; CDR3 DNA: TGTGCCAGCAGTCCCACCCCGGGAGAGACCCAGTACTTC; CDR3 protein: CASSPTPGETQYF
J gene: TRBJ2-2; D gene: NA; V gene: TRBV20-1; clone size: NA; CDR3 DNA: TGCAGTGCTAGAGGGACCGGGGAGCTGTTTTTT; CDR3 protein: CSARGTGELFF
J gene: TRBJ2-2; D gene: NA; V gene: TRBV9; clone size: NA; CDR3 DNA: TGTGCCAGCAGCGTAGACGGGACGAACACCGGGGAGCTGTTTTTT; CDR3 protein: CASSVDGTNTGELFF
J gene: TRBJ2-1; D gene: NA; V gene: TRBV7-9; clone size: NA; CDR3 DNA: TGTGCCAGCAGCATGGGCCGGGAGCTTATTGAGCAGTTCTTC; CDR3 protein: CASSMGRELIEQFF
J gene: TRBJ2-2; D gene: NA; V gene: TRBV7-2; clone size: large; CDR3 DNA: TGTGCCAGCAGCCCGAGCACCGGGGAGCTGTTTTTT; CDR3 protein: CASSPSTGELFF
J gene: TRBJ1-1; D gene: NA; V gene: TRBV7-9; clone size: NA; CDR3 DNA: TGTGCCAGCAGCTTAGAGATGAACACTGAAGCTTTCTTT; CDR3 protein: CASSLEMNTEAFF
J gene: TRBJ2-7; D gene: NA; V gene: TRBV28; clone size: few; CDR3 DNA: TGTGCCAGCAGTTTAAGGGGGGCAAATTCCTACGAGCAGTACTTC; CDR3 protein: CASSLRGANSYEQYF
J gene: TRBJ2-5; D gene: NA; V gene: TRBV11-2; clone size: NA; CDR3 DNA: TGTGCCAGCAGCTTAGGGCCCACCCGGGAAGAGACCCAGTACTTC; CDR3 protein: CASSLGPTREETQYF
J gene: TRBJ2-3; D gene: TRBD2; V gene: TRBV6-1; clone size: NA; CDR3 DNA: TGTGCCAGCAGTGAAGAACTAGCGGGGATCACAGATACGCAGTATTTT; CDR3 protein: CASSEELAGITDTQYF
J gene: TRBJ2-5; D gene: NA; V gene: TRBV19; clone size: NA; CDR3 DNA: TGTGCCAGTAGTATAAGGGGGCCGAGGTCTAGCGGGCAAGAGACCCAGTACTTC; CDR3 protein: CASSIRGPRSSGQETQYF
J gene: TRBJ2-1; D gene: NA; V gene: TRBV11-2; clone size: once; CDR3 DNA: TGTGCCAGCAGCTTAGAAGTCCGGAGGGGTGAGCAGTTCTTC; CDR3 protein: CASSLEVRRGEQFF
J gene: TRBJ2-3; D gene: NA; V gene: TRBV30; clone size: NA; CDR3 DNA: TGTGCCTGGAGCCACGTGGGGAGGGATACGCAGTATTTT; CDR3 protein: CAWSHVGRDTQYF
J gene: TRBJ1-1; D gene: NA; V gene: TRBV19; clone size: NA; CDR3 DNA: TGTGCCAGTAAGATGAACACTGAAGCTTTCTTT; CDR3 protein: CASKMNTEAFF
J gene: TRBJ2-7; D gene: NA; V gene: TRBV20-1; clone size: few; CDR3 DNA: TGCAGTGCGGGTACCTACGAGCAGTACTTC; CDR3 protein: CSAGTYEQYF
J gene: TRBJ2-7; D gene: NA; V gene: TRBV27; clone size: NA; CDR3 DNA: TGTGCCAGCAGTTTTGCTCAGGCCTACGAGCAGTACTTC; CDR3 protein: CASSFAQAYEQYF
J gene: TRBJ1-5; D gene: TRBD1; V gene: TRBV7-2; clone size: NA; CDR3 DNA: TGTGCCAGCAGCTCCCGGACAGGGACTCAGCCCCAGCATTTT; CDR3 protein: CASSSRTGTQPQHF
J gene: TRBJ2-2; D gene: TRBD2; V gene: TRBV5-6; clone size: NA; CDR3 DNA: TGTGCCAGCAGCTTGGGACTAGCGGGAGGGCACACCGGGGAGCTGTTTTTT; CDR3 protein: CASSLGLAGGHTGELFF
J gene: TRBJ2-1; D gene: TRBD2; V gene: TRBV6-6; clone size: NA; CDR3 DNA: TGTGCCAGCCAGCAAGGAGGGAGGGAAGGGCAGTTCTTC; CDR3 protein: CASQQGGREGQFF
J gene: TRBJ2-7; D gene: NA; V gene: TRBV5-1; clone size: NA; CDR3 DNA: TGCGCCAGCAGCTTGGGTGGGGGCTACGAGCAGTACTTC; CDR3 protein: CASSLGGGYEQYF
J gene: TRBJ2-7; D gene: TRBD1; V gene: TRBV13; clone size: NA; CDR3 DNA: TGTGCCAGCACCTCCGGGACAGGGTTCCACGAGCAGTACTTC; CDR3 protein: CASTSGTGFHEQYF
J gene: TRBJ1-1; D gene: NA; V gene: TRBV7-3; clone size: NA; CDR3 DNA: TGTGCCAGCAGCGAGAACTCAGAACGGGGCACTGAAGCTTTCTTT; CDR3 protein: CASSENSERGTEAFF
J gene: TRBJ2-7; D gene: TRBD1; V gene: TRBV5-6; clone size: NA; CDR3 DNA: TGTGCCAGCAGCTTAGGGGGCCTGTCGGAGCAGTACTTC; CDR3 protein: CASSLGGLSEQYF
J gene: TRBJ2-7; D gene: NA; V gene: TRBV28; clone size: NA; CDR3 DNA: TGTGCCAGCAGAGCGCCAGGGCCCCTGGGCGAGCAGTACTTC; CDR3 protein: CASRAPGPLGEQYF
J gene: TRBJ2-2; D gene: NA; V gene: TRBV28; clone size: NA; CDR3 DNA: TGTGCCAGCAGGTTCCGGGATCGTAACACCGGGGAGCTGTTTTTT; CDR3 protein: CASRFRDRNTGELFF
J gene: TRBJ2-7; D gene: NA; V gene: TRBV2; clone size: NA; CDR3 DNA: TGTGCCAGCAGTGAGCGGTCTTGGGCAGGGAACTCCTACGAGCAGTACTTC; CDR3 protein: CASSERSWAGNSYEQYF
J gene: TRBJ2-3; D gene: NA; V gene: TRBV20-1; clone size: NA; CDR3 DNA: TGCAGTGCTAGCCGGACCGGTACGCAGTATTTT; CDR3 protein: CSASRTGTQYF
J gene: TRBJ2-1; D gene: NA; V gene: TRBV2; clone size: NA; CDR3 DNA: TGTGCCAGCAGGGGGGAGGACTCCTACAATGAGCAGTTCTTC; CDR3 protein: CASRGEDSYNEQFF
J gene: TRBJ1-4; D gene: NA; V gene: TRBV14; clone size: NA; CDR3 DNA: TGTGCCAGCAGCCCCGGACAGGAAAAACTGTTTTTT; CDR3 protein: CASSPGQEKLFF